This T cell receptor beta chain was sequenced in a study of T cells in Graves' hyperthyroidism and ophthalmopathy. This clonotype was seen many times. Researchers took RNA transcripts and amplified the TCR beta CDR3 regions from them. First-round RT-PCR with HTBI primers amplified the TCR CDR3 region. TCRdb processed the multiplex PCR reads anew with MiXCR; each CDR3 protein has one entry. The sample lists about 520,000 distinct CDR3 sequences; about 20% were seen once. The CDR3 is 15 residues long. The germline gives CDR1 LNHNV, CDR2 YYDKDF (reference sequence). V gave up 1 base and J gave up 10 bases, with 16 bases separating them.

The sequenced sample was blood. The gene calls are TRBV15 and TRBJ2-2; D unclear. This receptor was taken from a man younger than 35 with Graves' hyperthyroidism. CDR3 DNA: TGTGCCACCAGCAGAGTCGATAGGGTGGGCGCGGAGCTGTTTTTT. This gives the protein CATSRVDRVGAELFF. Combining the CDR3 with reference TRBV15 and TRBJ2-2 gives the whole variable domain DAMVIQNPRYQVTQFGKPVTLSCSQTLNHNVMYWYQQKSSQAPKLLFHYYDKDFNNEADTPDNFQSRRPNTSFCFLDIRSPGLGDTAMYLCATSRVDRVGAELFFGEGSRLTVL.